These 29 T cell receptor beta chains originate from one sample sequenced in a study of early T cells in non-severe SARS-CoV-2 infection. Each CDR3 protein gets one entry after TCRdb re-called the 5' RACE reads with MiXCR. The data hold some 96,000 distinct CDR3 sequences, with around 14% observed a single time. The sample comprised whole blood. Receptors were obtained from an adult who was a healthcare worker with PCR-confirmed SARS-CoV-2 infection or an uninfected control (not recorded which).

Ten or more counts support this clonotype. One end of the junction varies from germline; a read error may be responsible. This chain joins TRBV5-1 and TRBJ2-1, with TRBD2 matching 9 bases. The CDR3 spans 16 residues. Per germline, CDR1 SGHRS and CDR2 YFSETQ. The CDR3 reads CASNPSPLAGAWQRLF. In DNA form, the CDR3 reads TGCGCCAGCAACCCTTCTCCCTTAGCGGGGGCCTGGCAACGGCTCTTC.

This clonotype turned up a few times. V is TRBV29-1 and J is TRBJ2-7, with TRBD2 as a possible D gene (6 bases). Trimming cost V 3 bases and J 6 bases, with 12 bases left between them. Germline loops: CDR1 SQVTM, CDR2 ANQGSEA. The CDR3 has 12 residues. CDR3 protein: CSVEPGGSEQYF. DNA of the CDR3: TGCAGCGTTGAGCCCGGGGGTTCCGAGCAGTACTTC.

The sample holds a few counts of this clonotype. The chain couples TRBV12-3 or TRBV12-4 to TRBJ2-1, with 9 bases lining up with TRBD2. The CDR3 loop spans 15 amino acids. J was trimmed by 8 bases and V by 7 bases; bases with no gene match: 12. The CDR3 DNA is TGTGCCAGCACCAAGATAGCGGGAGTCATCGATGAGCAGTTCTTC. Its translation: CASTKIAGVIDEQFF.

The V and J genes are TRBV29-1 and TRBJ2-1, with 8 nucleotides matching TRBD2. Germline trimming cut 4 bases from V and 0 bases from J; bases unmatched to any gene: 2. This CDR3 is built from 14 residues. The germline V gene encodes CDR1 SQVTM and CDR2 ANQGSEA. The CDR3 DNA is TGCAGCGTTGTAAGCGGGAGCTCCTACAATGAGCAGTTCTTC. It translates to CSVVSGSSYNEQFF.

This clonotype was seen a handful of times. The genes are TRBV5-1 and TRBJ2-3; D is uncertain. The ends were cut back, 8 bases at V and 0 bases at J, with 16 bases in the middle. This CDR3 spans 15 amino acids. Germline CDR1 reads SGHRS; CDR2 reads YFSETQ. CDR3 nucleotide sequence: TGCGCCAGTACTATTGGCACCGAAAGCACAGATACGCAGTATTTT. Translation: CASTIGTESTDTQYF.

This chain uses TRBV28 with TRBJ2-7; 7 bases map to TRBD1. The V segment lost 5 bases and the J segment 4 bases; nucleotides outside the gene matches: 5. CDR3 length: 13 amino acids. The germline gives CDR1 MDHEN, CDR2 SYDVKM. CDR3 sequence reads: CASSETGSYEQYF. CDR3 DNA: TGTGCCAGCAGTGAGACAGGGAGTTACGAGCAGTACTTC.

The J gene is TRBJ2-3, the V gene TRBV20-1; 14 nucleotides line up with TRBD2. CDR1 and CDR2 (germline): DFQATT, SNEGSKA (reference sequence). The CDR3 runs to 14 residues. V shed 6 bases, J shed 5 bases, and the junction held 4 bases outside the gene matches. CDR3 protein: CSALGLAGGDTQYF. CDR3 DNA sequence: TGCAGTGCCTTAGGACTAGCGGGAGGAGATACGCAGTATTTT.

This clonotype was seen only a few times. The gene calls are TRBV7-9 and TRBJ2-1; D is unclear. This CDR3 spans 13 amino acids. Germline-derived CDR1 and CDR2 are SEHNR and FQNEAQ (reference sequence). The V end lost 5 bases, the J end lost 9 bases, and 14 bases lay between the germline ends. CDR3 coding DNA: TGTGCCAGCAGCCCACCGGCTAAGGGTGAGCAGTTCTTC. This codes for CASSPPAKGEQFF.

This chain uses TRBV6-6 with TRBJ1-2; D is ambiguous. Germline CDR1 and CDR2: MNHNY and SVGAGI (reference sequence). Trimming left V 7 bases short and J 5 bases short, with 8 bases between. The CDR3 extends over 11 amino acids. The CDR3 region is CASTGHYGYTF. The CDR3 DNA reads as TGTGCCAGCACGGGTCATTATGGCTACACCTTC.

There are a few counts of this clonotype. V and J are TRBV15 and TRBJ2-5; 8 bases agree with TRBD1. The CDR3 sequence is 13 residues long. Trimming cost V 5 bases and J 5 bases; bases outside gene matches: 4. Germline CDR1 LNHNV, CDR2 YYDKDF (reference sequence). The CDR3 DNA sequence: TGTGCCACCAGCGGGGACAGGTTTGAGACCCAGTACTTC. Its protein product is CATSGDRFETQYF.

This chain links TRBV7-2 with TRBJ2-4; D might be TRBD1 (6 bases). The CDR3 consists of 14 residues. Germline lookup yields CDR1 SGHTA and CDR2 FQGNSA. The V end lost 9 bases, the J end lost 7 bases, and 19 bases lay between the germline ends. This CDR3 reads CASSRDRGFNIQYF. The CDR3 coding sequence is TGTGCCAGTAGTAGGGATAGGGGGTTCAACATTCAGTACTTC.

This clonotype appeared a few times. The chain couples TRBV7-9 to TRBJ1-2; D not certain. This CDR3 has 15 residues. Germline V gene data show CDR1 as SEHNR and CDR2 as FQNEAQ (reference sequence). V was shortened by 5 bases and J by 5 bases, with 18 bases between the two germline ends. The CDR3 nucleotides read TGTGCCAGCAGCCGACCGGGCCTCCCTACGTATGGCTACACCTTC. This gives the protein CASSRPGLPTYGYTF.

This clonotype appeared many times. V usage is TRBV28 and J usage is TRBJ1-1; 7 positions match TRBD1. CDR3 size: 16 residues. Germline CDR1 and CDR2: MDHEN and SYDVKM. V gave up 2 bases and J gave up 4 bases; unmatched junction bases: 10. The CDR3: CASSLAEGGLGTEAFF. The DNA for the CDR3 is TGTGCCAGCAGTTTAGCCGAAGGGGGCTTAGGCACTGAAGCTTTCTTT.

The chain has TRBV20-1 and TRBJ2-7; D is undetermined. There are 11 residues in the CDR3. Trimming took off 4 bases at V and 3 bases at J, with 7 bases between the two ends. Germline CDR1 reads DFQATT; CDR2 reads SNEGSKA (reference sequence). CDR3 loop: CSATPNYEQYF. In nucleotides, the CDR3 is TGCAGTGCTACCCCTAACTACGAGCAGTACTTC.

This clonotype was observed a handful of times. The rearrangement uses TRBV20-1 and TRBJ2-5; D unresolved. The V end lost 3 bases, the J end lost 2 bases, and 10 bases lay between the germline ends. Germline V CDR1 and CDR2: DFQATT, SNEGSKA (reference sequence). The CDR3 is 13 residues long. The CDR3: CSASPLSQETQYF. The CDR3, as DNA: TGCAGTGCTAGCCCCCTATCACAAGAGACCCAGTACTTC.

This clonotype has a handful of counts. This CDR3 reads CASSISGSSYNEQFF. CDR3 nucleotide sequence: TGTGCCAGTAGTATTAGCGGGAGCTCCTACAATGAGCAGTTCTTC. The chain has TRBV19 and TRBJ2-1; 9 bases are a match to TRBD2. V dropped 3 bases and J dropped 0; count of bases not matched to a gene: 0. The CDR3 length is 15 residues. CDR1 is LNHDA and CDR2 is SQIVND in the germline V gene (reference sequence).

J is TRBJ1-4 and V is TRBV19, with D possibly being TRBD1 (5 bases). Per germline, CDR1 LNHDA and CDR2 SQIVND (reference sequence). The CDR3 has 14 residues. Trimming took 9 bases from V and 10 from J, leaving 21 bases between them. As DNA, the CDR3 is TGTGCCAGCCGCTTTGGGGCCCGTGGCGGAAAACTGTTTTTT. Protein product: CASRFGARGGKLFF. The full variable domain, rest sourced from reference TRBV19 and TRBJ1-4, is DGGITQSPKYLFRKEGQNVTLSCEQNLNHDAMYWYRQDPGQGLRLIYYSQIVNDFQKGDIAEGYSVSREKKESFPLTVTSAQKNPTAFYLCASRFGARGGKLFFGSGTQLSVL.

This clonotype was counted ten times or more. This rearrangement joins TRBV6-1 to TRBJ1-4; D unclear. With 8 bases removed from V and 7 bases from J, the gap between germline ends came to 14 bases. CDR1 and CDR2 (germline): MNHNS, SASEGT. The CDR3 loop spans 13 amino acids. The CDR3 DNA is TGTGCCAGCTTGCGGTCCCAAGGTGAAAAACTGTTTTTT. It yields the protein CASLRSQGEKLFF.

This clonotype has just a few counts. The chain recombines TRBV27 with TRBJ1-1; D unresolved. V was trimmed by 2 bases and J by 3 bases, leaving 7 bases between them. The germline gives CDR1 MNHEY, CDR2 SMNVEV (reference sequence). The CDR3 runs 13 residues. The CDR3 coding sequence is TGTGCCAGCAGTTTACTTCAGTACACTGAAGCTTTCTTT. It specifies CASSLLQYTEAFF.

This clonotype was picked up a small number of times. This rearrangement joins TRBV29-1 to TRBJ2-2; 9 positions match TRBD1. Germline V gene data show CDR1 as SQVTM and CDR2 as ANQGSEA. This CDR3 has 14 residues. Trimming removed 6 bases from V and 6 bases from J; junction bases left unmatched: 8. The CDR3 is CSVRGQGIPGELFF. For the CDR3, the DNA is TGCAGCGTGAGGGGACAGGGTATTCCCGGGGAGCTGTTTTTT.

This sequence joins TRBV3-1 and TRBJ2-4; D ambiguous. Between the trimmed V and J ends, which lost 0 bases and 0 bases, there was a span of 6 bases. The CDR3 is made up of 15 amino acids. The germline CDR1 and CDR2 sequences are LGHDT and YNNKEL (reference sequence). The CDR3 bases are TGTGCCAGCAGCCAAGACCTGGGAGCCAAAAACATTCAGTACTTC. It yields the protein CASSQDLGAKNIQYF. The complete variable domain, with remaining parts taken from reference TRBV3-1 and TRBJ2-4, reads DTAVSQTPKYLVTQMGNDKSIKCEQNLGHDTMYWYKQDSKKFLKIMFSYNNKELIINETVPNRFSPKSPDKAHLNLHINSLELGDSAVYFCASSQDLGAKNIQYFGAGTRLSVL.

The V call is TRBV6-2 or TRBV6-3, the J call TRBJ2-5, with D perhaps TRBD1 (5 bases). Germline V gives CDR1 MNHEY, CDR2 SVGEGT. The CDR3 runs 15 residues. V was shortened by 1 base and J by 4 bases, with 13 bases between the two germline ends. DNA for the CDR3: TGTGCCAGCAGTTACTACACACGACAGCCAGAGACCCAGTACTTC. This encodes CASSYYTRQPETQYF.

This rearrangement joins TRBV12-3 or TRBV12-4 to TRBJ2-3; D not resolved. The CDR3 loop spans 14 amino acids. With 5 bases removed from V and 2 bases from J, the gap between germline ends came to 11 bases. In DNA, the CDR3 is TGTGCCAGCAGTCCTTACAGAGCCACAGATACGCAGTATTTT. Translation: CASSPYRATDTQYF.

This clonotype appeared a few times. The CDR3 region is CASSSGQLEAFF. The CDR3 DNA reads TGTGCCAGCAGCTCGGGACAGCTTGAAGCTTTCTTT. The V call is TRBV12-3 or TRBV12-4, the J call TRBJ1-1, with TRBD1 matching 7 bases. CDR3 length equals 12 residues. V dropped 6 bases and J dropped 7; count of bases not matched to a gene: 5.

This clonotype occurred a few times. The gene calls are TRBV3-1 and TRBJ2-2; D is perhaps TRBD1 (6 bases). The CDR3 contains 15 residues. V lost 5 bases and J 4 bases, leaving 14 bases between the germline ends. Germline V lookup: CDR1 LGHDT, CDR2 YNNKEL (reference sequence). CDR3 sequence (DNA): TGTGCCAGCAGCTCCGGGACACACCTCACCGGGGAGCTGTTTTTT. Residues: CASSSGTHLTGELFF.

This clonotype was detected only a few times. This sequence joins TRBV19 and TRBJ2-2; D is ambiguous. This CDR3 comprises 13 residues. The germline V and J ends were trimmed by 6 bases and 5 bases, with 10 bases remaining between them. CDR1 is LNHDA, CDR2 SQIVND, per germline (reference sequence). CDR3 DNA sequence: TGTGCCAGTAGCGAGAGGTCTACCGGGGAGCTGTTTTTT. It codes for CASSERSTGELFF.

This clonotype appeared a few times. The chain recombines TRBV7-9 with TRBJ2-3, with D unclear. There are 11 residues in the CDR3. Trimming stripped 5 bases from V and 12 bases from J, with 12 bases between. The V gene's germline CDR1 is SEHNR and CDR2 FQNEAQ (reference sequence). In DNA, the CDR3 is TGTGCCAGCAGCCGGATCGGCGCACAGTATTTT. This translates into CASSRIGAQYF.

This clonotype has a handful of counts. This chain uses TRBV6-6 with TRBJ2-1, with TRBD2 identical over 13 bases. The CDR3 extends over 17 amino acids. Per germline, CDR1 MNHNY and CDR2 SVGAGI (reference sequence). V gave up 5 bases and J gave up 9 bases; unmatched junction bases: 13. The CDR3 DNA reads TGTGCCAGCAGTCAGGCAGCACTAGCGGGAGGGGGTGGTGAGCAGTTCTTC. Residues: CASSQAALAGGGGEQFF.

The sample holds many counts of this clonotype. CDR3: CASKLPGASVLRGEQYF. The CDR3 coding sequence is TGTGCCAGCAAGCTTCCAGGGGCCTCGGTCCTTAGAGGGGAGCAGTACTTC. The genes are TRBV28 and TRBJ2-7; TRBD1 is a possible D gene (6 bases). The CDR3 extends over 17 amino acids. The germline V and J ends were trimmed by 7 bases and 7 bases, with 29 bases remaining between them. Per the germline V gene, CDR1 is MDHEN and CDR2 is SYDVKM.